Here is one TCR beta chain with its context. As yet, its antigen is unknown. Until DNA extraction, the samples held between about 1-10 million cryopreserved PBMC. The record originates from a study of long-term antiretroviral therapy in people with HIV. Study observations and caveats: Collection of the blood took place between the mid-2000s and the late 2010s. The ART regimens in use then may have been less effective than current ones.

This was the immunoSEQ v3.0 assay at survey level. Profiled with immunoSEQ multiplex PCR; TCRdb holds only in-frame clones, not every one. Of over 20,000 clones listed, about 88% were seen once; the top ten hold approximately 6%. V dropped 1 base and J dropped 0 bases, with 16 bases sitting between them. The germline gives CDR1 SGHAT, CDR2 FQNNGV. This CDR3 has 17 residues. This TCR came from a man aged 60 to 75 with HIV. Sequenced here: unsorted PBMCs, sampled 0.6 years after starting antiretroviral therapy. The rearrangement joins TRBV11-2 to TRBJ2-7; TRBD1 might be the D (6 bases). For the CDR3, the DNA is TGTGCCAGCAGCTTAGGGGGGCCGGGACCAGCCTCCTACGAGCAGTACTTC. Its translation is CASSLGGPGPASYEQYF.